This T cell receptor beta chain was found in a study of T cells in Graves' hyperthyroidism and ophthalmopathy. Study conclusions and caveats: The model anticipated ophthalmopathy a median 6.5 months pre-onset. Most thyroid clonotypes with frequency above 0.001 were detected in blood.

RNA transcripts gave rise to amplified TCR beta CDR3 regions. First-round RT-PCR of the TCR CDR3 relied on the HTBI primer set. A single record per CDR3 protein comes from TCRdb applying MiXCR to the multiplex PCR reads. The data contain fewer than 650,000 distinct CDR3 sequences, approximately 14% of them seen just once; the ten biggest clones take up 4.3%. At least 3 on the Clinical Activity Score was recorded for ophthalmopathy patients, who also had NOSPECS grade at least 4 and duration under 3 months. V was pared by 1 base and J by 3 bases, with 16 bases between. CDR1 is SGHKS, CDR2 YYEKEE, per germline (reference sequence). This CDR3 is 17 amino acids long. This clonotype was counted at least ten times. The antigen remains undetermined.

V is TRBV5-5 and J is TRBJ2-2; possible D gene TRBD2, 5 bases. This clonotype was obtained from a woman aged 35 to 49 with Graves' ophthalmopathy. Sequencing input: blood. CDR3 sequence: CASSLRAGYVDTGELFF. DNA for the CDR3: TGTGCCAGCAGCTTGAGGGCGGGTTATGTCGACACCGGGGAGCTGTTTTTT. Complete variable domain (other parts from reference TRBV5-5 and TRBJ2-2): DAGVTQSPTHLIKTRGQQVTLRCSPISGHKSVSWYQQVLGQGPQFIFQYYEKEERGRGNFPDRFSARQFPNYSSELNVNALLLGDSALYLCASSLRAGYVDTGELFFGEGSRLTVL.